The 20 T cell receptor beta chains below all came from one sample that was sequenced in a study of blood T cell repertoires in COVID-19. The repertoire was sequenced with immunoSEQ multiplex PCR; TCRdb's copy has only in-frame clones and lacks some. The sample consists of some 290,000 clones, less than 90% of them appearing once. Sequenced material: peripheral blood. The receptors here all came from a man aged 60 to 75 who had recovered from COVID-19.

The gene calls are TRBV5-5 and TRBJ1-2; D may be TRBD1 (5 bases). V lost 0 bases to trimming and J lost 7 bases, with 10 bases between them. The CDR3 is 13 amino acids. CDR1 and CDR2 from the germline V gene are SGHKS and YYEKEE (reference sequence). CDR3 nucleotide sequence: TGTGCCAGCAGCTTGGACAGGCTAGGTGGCTACACCTTC. This encodes CASSLDRLGGYTF.

This clone was counted a single time. This chain joins TRBV7-2 and TRBJ2-3; D is undetermined. This CDR3 comprises 13 residues. Germline V gives CDR1 SGHTA, CDR2 FQGNSA. Trimming removed 6 bases from V and 4 bases from J, with 11 bases in between. CDR3 in DNA: TGTGCCAGCAGTTCAAGACGGGCAGATACGCAGTATTTT. It codes for CASSSRRADTQYF.

About this clone itself: At one of its ends the junction is not consistent with the germline gene, which may arise from a read error. V gene TRBV2 combines with J gene TRBJ1-1; possible D gene TRBD1, 5 bases. The CDR3 contains 15 residues. CDR1 SNHLY and CDR2 FYNNEI come from the germline V gene. For the CDR3, the DNA is TGTGCCAGCAGCGAAGCCGCGGCAGGGAGGATTGAAGCTTTCTTT. Protein sequence: CASSEAAAGRIEAFF.

The rearrangement uses TRBV9 and TRBJ1-3, with no clear D. Germline CDR1 SGDLS, CDR2 YYNGEE. The V gene lost 0 bases and the J gene lost 2 bases, with 6 bases spanning the gap. The CDR3 is 14 residues long. CDR3 nucleotide sequence: TGTGCCAGCAGCGTAGACGGTGCTGGAAACACCATATATTTT. Translating it yields CASSVDGAGNTIYF.

For this clone: In the same sample, other DNA sequences code for this CDR3. The chain has TRBV6-5 and TRBJ1-1; 10 bases fit TRBD1. This CDR3 is 14 amino acids long. The V segment lost 6 bases and the J segment 1 base; nucleotides outside the gene matches: 2. Germline loops: CDR1 MNHEY, CDR2 SVGAGI. The CDR3 DNA sequence: TGTGCCAGCAGGCGGGACAGGGGGAACACTGAAGCTTTCTTT. Translation gives CASRRDRGNTEAFF.

This chain uses TRBV6-5 with TRBJ2-7; D perhaps matches TRBD2 (5 bases). The CDR3 extends over 16 amino acids. Germline CDR1 and CDR2: MNHEY and SVGAGI. Between the trimmed V and J ends, which lost 2 bases and 0 bases, there was a span of 14 bases. This CDR3 is CASSYRRFGSSYEQYF. Here the CDR3 DNA reads TGTGCCAGCAGTTACCGACGCTTTGGGAGCTCCTACGAGCAGTACTTC.

This chain uses TRBV30 with TRBJ1-6, with D unresolved. The length of the CDR3 is 15 residues. CDR1 and CDR2 from the germline V gene are GTSNPN and SVGIG (reference sequence). Trimming removed 4 bases at V and 5 bases at J, with 15 bases between. Here the CDR3 reads CAWTTTPPNNSPLHF. For the CDR3, the DNA is TGTGCCTGGACCACGACACCTCCCAATAATTCACCCCTCCACTTT.

The rearrangement links TRBV6-1 to TRBJ2-5; no firm D call. The CDR3 covers 16 residues. The V gene's germline CDR1 is MNHNS and CDR2 SASEGT. The germline V and J ends were trimmed by 1 base and 1 base, with 13 bases remaining between them. CDR3 loop: CASSEVAAVAQETQYF. The CDR3 DNA follows: TGTGCCAGCAGTGAAGTGGCGGCGGTCGCCCAAGAGACCCAGTACTTC.

The chain combines TRBV28 with TRBJ2-1, with D possibly TRBD2 on 6 matching bases. Looked up from germline, CDR1 is MDHEN and CDR2 is SYDVKM. This CDR3 is built from 14 residues. Trimming took off 8 bases at V and 6 bases at J, with 17 bases between the two ends. The CDR3 sequence is CASSPQRRGNEQFF. Here the CDR3 DNA reads TGTGCCAGCTCCCCCCAGCGGAGGGGCAATGAGCAGTTCTTC.

V usage is TRBV5-1 and J usage is TRBJ1-1; D is uncertain. There are 13 residues in the CDR3. The germline gives CDR1 SGHRS, CDR2 YFSETQ. With 7 bases removed from V and 3 bases from J, the gap between germline ends came to 13 bases. The CDR3 spells CASRNRGYTEAFF. In DNA, the CDR3 is TGCGCCAGCCGCAACCGCGGGTACACTGAAGCTTTCTTT.

The chain employs TRBV19 and TRBJ1-5, with a possible D match to TRBD1 (6 bases). Trimming took 3 bases from V and 3 from J, leaving 12 bases between them. Per the germline V gene, CDR1 is LNHDA and CDR2 is SQIVND (reference sequence). The CDR3 loop spans 15 amino acids. CDR3 protein: CASSIKGVSNQPQHF. Written as DNA, the CDR3 is TGTGCCAGTAGTATCAAGGGGGTATCCAATCAGCCCCAGCATTTT.

CDR3 in amino acids: CASSLWTGTGLDTQYF. CDR3 in DNA: TGTGCCAGCAGCTTATGGACCGGGACAGGGTTAGATACGCAGTATTTT. This chain connects TRBV7-3 to TRBJ2-3; 9 bases match TRBD1. Trimming removed 2 bases from V and 5 bases from J; junction bases left unmatched: 8. CDR1 is SGHTA, CDR2 FQGTGA, per germline. The length of the CDR3 is 16 residues.

The rearrangement joins TRBV21-1 to TRBJ2-2; no DNA check was done on the table's D call, TRBD1. TRBV21-1 is tagged as a pseudogene. The CDR3 covers 16 residues. The CDR3 reads CASSRPGHLNTGELFF. CDR3 DNA: TGTGCCAGCAGCCGACCGGGACACTTGAACACCGGGGAGCTGTTTTTT.

This clone was seen a handful of times. This rearrangement joins TRBV19 to TRBJ1-1; TRBD1 agrees at 11 bases. The CDR3 loop spans 14 amino acids. The germline V gene encodes CDR1 LNHDA and CDR2 SQIVND (reference sequence). Trimming took 3 bases from V and 7 from J; bases not matched to a gene: 4. The CDR3 sequence is CASSMDRGLSEAFF. The CDR3 DNA reads TGTGCCAGTAGTATGGACAGGGGGCTAAGTGAAGCTTTCTTT.

The V gene is TRBV27, the J gene TRBJ2-7; 8 nucleotides match TRBD2. Germline loops: CDR1 MNHEY, CDR2 SMNVEV (reference sequence). CDR3 length: 16 amino acids. Trimming took 7 bases from V and 0 from J; bases not matched to a gene: 11. The CDR3 DNA is TGTGCCAGCACCCCCACCGGGAGGGGGAGCTCCTACGAGCAGTACTTC. Translated: CASTPTGRGSSYEQYF.

The V gene is TRBV5-4, the J gene TRBJ2-7; D might be TRBD2 (6 bases). Germline CDR1 is SGHNT and CDR2 is YYREEE (reference sequence). The CDR3 extends over 14 amino acids. V shed 4 bases and J shed 4 bases, with 15 bases lying between them. CDR3 nucleotide sequence: TGTGCCAGCAGCGCGGGACCGACTCGATACGAGCAGTACTTC. It translates to CASSAGPTRYEQYF.

This chain joins TRBV10-3 and TRBJ1-6; D unclear. The germline CDR1 and CDR2 sequences are ENHRY and SYGVKD. The CDR3 has 14 residues. V gave up 1 base and J gave up 9 bases, with 10 bases separating them. This chain's CDR3 is CAISEFTAGSPLHF. The CDR3 DNA follows: TGTGCCATCAGTGAGTTCACGGCGGGTTCACCCCTCCACTTT.

The genes are TRBV7-2 and TRBJ2-2, with TRBD2 matching 12 bases. Germline CDR1 is SGHTA and CDR2 is FQGNSA. This CDR3 spans 17 amino acids. V trimming: 4 bases; J trimming: 5 bases; junction bases outside the gene matches: 8. DNA for the CDR3: TGTGCCAGCAGCTACGCGCTAGCGGGAGGGAATACCGGGGAGCTGTTTTTT. It codes for CASSYALAGGNTGELFF.

The chain combines TRBV5-1 with TRBJ1-1, with no clear D. V lost 0 bases and J lost 0, with 9 bases in between. The germline gives CDR1 SGHRS, CDR2 YFSETQ. The CDR3 is 15 residues long. This CDR3 reads CASSLAPAVNTEAFF. The CDR3 region has the DNA TGCGCCAGCAGCTTGGCCCCCGCGGTGAACACTGAAGCTTTCTTT.

This clone was picked up one time. This chain connects TRBV7-2 to TRBJ2-5; no clear D. Trimming stripped 3 bases from V and 0 bases from J, with 8 bases between. The CDR3 consists of 14 residues. The germline V gene encodes CDR1 SGHTA and CDR2 FQGNSA. CDR3 amino acids: CASSLWRNQETQYF. CDR3 sequence (DNA): TGTGCCAGCAGCTTGTGGAGAAACCAAGAGACCCAGTACTTC. The full variable domain, completed using reference TRBV7-2 and TRBJ2-5, is GAGVSQSPSNKVTEKGKDVELRCDPISGHTALYWYRQSLGQGLEFLIYFQGNSAPDKSGLPSDRFSAERTGGSVSTLTIQRTQQEDSAVYLCASSLWRNQETQYFGPGTRLLVL.